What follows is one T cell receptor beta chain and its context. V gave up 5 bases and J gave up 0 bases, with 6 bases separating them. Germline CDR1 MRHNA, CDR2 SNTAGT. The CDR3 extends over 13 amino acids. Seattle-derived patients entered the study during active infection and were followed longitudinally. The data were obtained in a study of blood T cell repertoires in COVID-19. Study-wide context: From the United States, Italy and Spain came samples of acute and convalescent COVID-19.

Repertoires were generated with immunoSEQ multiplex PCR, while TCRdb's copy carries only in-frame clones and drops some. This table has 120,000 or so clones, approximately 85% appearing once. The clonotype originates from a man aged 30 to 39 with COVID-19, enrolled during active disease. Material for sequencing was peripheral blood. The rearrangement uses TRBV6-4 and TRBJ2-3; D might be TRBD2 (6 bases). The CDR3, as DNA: TGTGCCAGCAGTAGCGGGAGCACAGATACGCAGTATTTT. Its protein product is CASSSGSTDTQYF.